This T cell receptor (beta chain) stems from a study of vaccination and CD4 T cells after COVID-19. Study as a whole: A median of approximately 100 days (range 35 to 161) separated diagnosis from post-COVID sampling.

Time point specified: late sampling 161 to 241 days after vaccination in a few convalescent patients. Indicated treatment: roughly 10-day PBMC culture with coronavirus spike peptide pools or control peptides (ViraFEST assay). With the Oncomine TCR Beta short-read assay, DNA from cultured CD4+ T cells was sequenced. TCRdb re-analysed the PCR reads in MiXCR, keeping a single row per CDR3 protein. The data show 20,000 to 25,000 distinct CDR3 sequences, around 39% seen once. Only a few counts were recorded for this clonotype. As yet, its antigen is unknown. Trimming removed 1 base from V and 4 bases from J, with 9 bases in between. The CDR3 runs 14 residues. Germline lookup yields CDR1 LGHNA and CDR2 YNFKEQ.

The sequence was collected from a human donor who had recovered from COVID-19. Material: CD4+ T cells from blood, cultured in vitro, obtained about 7 months after SARS-CoV-2 vaccination. This chain links TRBV4-2 with TRBJ2-3; TRBD2 might be the D (6 bases). For the CDR3, the DNA is TGTGCCAGCAGCCAAGCGGGAGAGGCAGATACGCAGTATTTT. Encoded protein: CASSQAGEADTQYF.